This T cell receptor (beta chain) was profiled in a study of blood T cell repertoires in COVID-19. The protocol was immunoSEQ multiplex PCR, while the TCRdb copy is restricted to in-frame clones and leaves out a portion. The data contain 250,000 or so clones, about four fifths of them singletons. Germline loops: CDR1 LGHDT, CDR2 YNNKEL (reference sequence). The CDR3 consists of 16 residues. V was shortened by 0 bases and J by 0 bases, with 8 bases between the two germline ends. The V gene is TRBV3-1 (or the pseudogene TRBV3-2), the J gene TRBJ1-4; D is uncertain. Sequencing was carried out using PBMCs or T cells enriched from blood (not recorded which). This receptor was taken from a man aged 55-75 years who had recovered from COVID-19. The CDR3 DNA is TGTGCCAGCAGCCAAGATGTCCCAACAACTAATGAAAAACTGTTTTTT. Its protein product is CASSQDVPTTNEKLFF.